These T cell receptor beta chains were read from a single sample in a study of blood T cell repertoires in COVID-19. TCRdb's table, derived via immunoSEQ multiplex PCR, lists solely in-frame clones and lacks some. Of around 320,000 clones in the sample, roughly 90% were seen once. Sequenced input: peripheral blood. Receptor source: a man aged 18 to 29 with active or convalescent COVID-19. Each CDR3 is given with its conserved first and last residue. D genes are given only for firm matches. Rows may omit the clone size; those that give it use once, few, many or a size class.

CASSEARAYTEAFF TGTGCCAGCAGTGAAGCCAGGGCGTACACTGAAGCTTTCTTT . . TRBJ1-1 14 TRBV2
CASSLRPDSYAPGNTIYF TGTGCCAGCAGCTTACGCCCAGACAGTTACGCTCCCGGAAACACCATATATTTT . . TRBJ1-3 18 TRBV7-2
CASSVRGAGGIKNEQFF TGTGCCAGTAGTGTGCGGGGAGCGGGGGGAATTAAAAATGAGCAGTTCTTC . TRBD2 TRBJ2-1 17 TRBV19
CASSTRSYSNQPQHF TGTGCCAGCAGTACCCGATCCTATAGCAATCAGCCCCAGCATTTT . . TRBJ1-5 15 TRBV6-1
CASSGGQGVEYF TGTGCCAGCAGCGGAGGACAGGGTGTGGAGTACTTC . TRBD1 TRBJ2-4 12 TRBV7-9
CASTPMGRNYGYTF TGTGCCAGCACCCCTATGGGGCGCAACTATGGCTACACCTTC . . TRBJ1-2 14 TRBV25-1
CAIGNRPSYEQYF TGTGCCATCGGAAACAGGCCCTCCTACGAGCAGTACTTC once . TRBJ2-7 13 TRBV10-3
CASSRGTAYSNQPQHF TGTGCCAGCTCTCGCGGGACAGCATATAGCAATCAGCCCCAGCATTTT . TRBD1 TRBJ1-5 16 TRBV18
CASSLARQGGEQYF TGTGCCAGCAGCTTAGCGAGACAGGGTGGCGAGCAGTACTTC . TRBD1 TRBJ2-7 14 TRBV7-9
CASSKVRAGGLETQYF TGTGCCAGCAGCAAGGTCCGGGCAGGGGGTTTAGAGACCCAGTACTTC . . TRBJ2-5 16 TRBV21-1
CASSPAIGRGGELFF TGTGCCAGCAGCCCTGCGATTGGGCGGGGCGGGGAGCTGTTTTTT . . TRBJ2-2 15 TRBV2
CASSLKGRGLYGYTF TGTGCCAGCAGTTTAAAAGGTCGGGGACTCTATGGCTACACCTTC . . TRBJ1-2 15 TRBV28
CASSLGQKSYGYTF TGTGCCAGCAGCTTAGGGCAGAAATCCTATGGCTACACCTTC . . TRBJ1-2 14 TRBV7-2
CASSVGLPMDSPLHF TGCGCCAGCAGCGTGGGACTCCCTATGGATTCACCCCTCCACTTT . . TRBJ1-6 15 TRBV5-1
CASSLWKTGSYNEQFF TGTGCCAGCAGTTTATGGAAGACAGGGTCCTACAATGAGCAGTTCTTC . TRBD1 TRBJ2-1 16 TRBV27
CASSLRDRGRETQYF TGTGCCAGCAGTTTAAGGGACAGGGGGCGAGAGACCCAGTACTTC . TRBD1 TRBJ2-5 15 TRBV6-2/TRBV6-3
CASSSQGIGNTIYF TGTGCCAGCAGCTCGCAGGGGATCGGAAACACCATATATTTT . . TRBJ1-3 14 TRBV5-5
CASTQYRETLGYSNQPQHF TGTGCCAGTACCCAGTACCGGGAAACTTTGGGATATAGCAATCAGCCCCAGCATTTT . . TRBJ1-5 19 TRBV19
CASSQESNQPQHF TGTGCCAGCAGTCAGGAAAGCAATCAGCCCCAGCATTTT . . TRBJ1-5 13 TRBV6-5
CASSPGQSNEKLFF TGTGCCAGCAGTCCCGGACAATCTAATGAAAAACTGTTTTTT . . TRBJ1-4 14 TRBV6-6
CSVDLAGYNEQFF TGCAGCGTTGACCTAGCGGGGTACAATGAGCAGTTCTTC . TRBD2 TRBJ2-1 13 TRBV29-1
CSVDPNRLNTEAFF TGCAGCGTTGACCCCAACAGGTTGAACACTGAAGCTTTCTTT . . TRBJ1-1 14 TRBV29-1
CASSESRSRGPDQPQHF TGTGCCAGCAGTGAATCGAGATCGCGGGGCCCGGATCAGCCCCAGCATTTT . . TRBJ1-5 17 TRBV6-1
CASSALAGNSYEQYF TGTGCCAGCAGTGCCCTAGCGGGCAACTCCTACGAGCAGTACTTC . TRBD2 TRBJ2-7 15 TRBV2
CASRVLGQGQLFF TGTGCCAGCCGGGTCCTGGGACAGGGACAGCTGTTTTTT . TRBD1 TRBJ2-2 13 TRBV12-3/TRBV12-4
CASSLGTTDTQYF TGTGCCAGCAGCTTGGGGACAACAGATACGCAGTATTTT . . TRBJ2-3 13 TRBV5-4
CASSLLGLGSNQPQHF TGCGCCAGCAGCCTACTGGGGCTAGGGAGCAATCAGCCCCAGCATTTT . . TRBJ1-5 16 TRBV5-1
CASSQVWGQGYTGELFF TGCGCCAGCAGCCAAGTGTGGGGACAGGGTTATACCGGGGAGCTGTTTTTT . TRBD1 TRBJ2-2 17 TRBV4-1